This note documents a single T cell receptor (beta chain) sequence. V gave up 1 base and J gave up 12 bases, with 16 bases separating them. The CDR3 covers 14 residues. CDR1 MGHRA and CDR2 YSYEKL come from the germline V gene. Assay used: immunoSEQ multiplex PCR; TCRdb lists only in-frame clones, some missing. In the table there are tens of thousands of clones, approximately 84% of which are singletons. The sample originates from a study of T cell changes during pregnancy in multiple sclerosis. This clonotype was sampled from a female donor with multiple sclerosis, enrolled in a pregnancy study. J is TRBJ2-1 and V is TRBV4-1, with a weak D call TRBD2 (5 bases). The source was CD8+ T cells from peripheral blood mononuclear cells, collected after pregnancy. CDR3 sequence reads: CASSQVTSLEGQFF. CDR3 sequence (DNA): TGCGCCAGCAGCCAAGTAACAAGTCTTGAGGGGCAGTTCTTC.